The next 3 T cell receptor beta chains were all read from a single sample in a study of cytomegalovirus exposure and HLA in healthy donors. This PCR relied on a set of 60 Vbeta primers and 13 Jbeta primers. TCRdb keeps only in-frame clones here, not all; method: immunoSEQ multiplex PCR. The data show roughly 190,000 clones, roughly 83% seen once. The sequenced sample consisted of PBMCs. These receptors originate from a woman aged 45-65 years in good health and CMV-seronegative.

There are a few counts of this clone. This sequence joins TRBV19 and TRBJ2-7, with 8 bases lining up with TRBD2. The junction had 13 bases not matched to a gene; V was cut back by 2 bases and J by 4 bases. The CDR3 is 17 residues long. CDR1 is LNHDA and CDR2 is SQIVND in the germline V gene (reference sequence). The chain's CDR3 is CASSIRDPGLGPYEQYF. Here the CDR3 DNA reads TGTGCCAGTAGTATACGAGACCCGGGACTAGGGCCTTACGAGCAGTACTTC.

The genes are TRBV27 and TRBJ2-1, with 7 bases matching TRBD2. With V trimmed by 0 bases and J by 12 bases, 5 bases remained unmatched. The CDR3 consists of 13 residues. Germline CDR1 is MNHEY and CDR2 is SMNVEV (reference sequence). CDR3 sequence reads: CASSLSPGLVQFF. Here the CDR3 DNA reads TGTGCCAGCAGTTTATCCCCCGGACTAGTGCAGTTCTTC.

This sequence joins TRBV11-3 and TRBJ1-1; D is ambiguous. V gave up 5 bases and J gave up 0 bases, with 7 bases separating them. The CDR3 has 13 amino acids. CDR1 SGHNT and CDR2 YENEEA come from the germline V gene. In DNA, the CDR3 is TGTGCCAGCAGCACAGCTATGAACACTGAAGCTTTCTTT. Its protein is CASSTAMNTEAFF.